Sequencing of this T cell receptor beta chain was carried out in a study of shared T cell receptors in the human thymus. The CDR3 length is 16 residues. CDR1 and CDR2 (germline): SGHRS, YFSETQ. J lost 5 bases, V lost 1 base, and 4 bases had no gene match. Repertoires were generated with immunoSEQ multiplex PCR, while TCRdb's copy carries only in-frame clones and drops some. The table lists 600,000 or so clones, 70% to 90% of them singletons. This sample also belongs to another study, concerning human thymus T cells. As that report states: During corrective heart surgery, resections were taken, and the thymus tissue came from them.

The origin of this receptor is a boy younger than two with a congenital heart defect. The chain recombines TRBV5-1 with TRBJ2-2; 11 nucleotides line up with TRBD2. Sequencing used thymocytes. Written as DNA, the CDR3 is TGCGCCAGCAGCTTGTTAATAGCGGGAGGGACCGGGGAGCTGTTTTTT. It specifies CASSLLIAGGTGELFF.